The entry below gives a single T cell receptor (beta chain) sequence along with its context. This entry belongs to a study of high-grade serous ovarian cancer treatment subgroups. The tumor samples were collected prior to definitive surgery or chemotherapy. The CDR3 is made up of 13 amino acids. Germline CDR1 and CDR2: MNHNY and SVGAGI (reference sequence). V was trimmed by 5 bases and J by 8 bases, leaving 12 bases between them. Sequenced by immunoSEQ multiplex PCR; TCRdb stores in-frame clones only, minus some. The data show approximately 40,000 clones, roughly three quarters seen once. This receptor was obtained from a human donor with high-grade serous ovarian cancer. This chain connects TRBV6-6 to TRBJ1-4; tentative D call: TRBD1 (6 bases). The specimen sequenced was tumor tissue. CDR3 sequence reads: CASSGRGGEKLFF. CDR3 DNA sequence: TGTGCCAGCAGTGGCAGGGGTGGGGAAAAACTGTTTTTT.